Below are 4 T cell receptor beta chains sequenced from a single sample in a study of blood T cell repertoires in COVID-19. Sequencing used immunoSEQ multiplex PCR; TCRdb keeps in-frame clones, though not all of them. The sample has under 200,000 clones; 83% are singletons. Sequencing used peripheral blood. The source is a human donor in a cohort sampled during active COVID-19.

The V and J genes are TRBV29-1 and TRBJ1-1, with TRBD1 as a possible D gene (5 bases). Trimming stripped 0 bases from V and 8 bases from J, with 13 bases between. The CDR3 loop spans 13 amino acids. Germline CDR1 reads SQVTM; CDR2 reads ANQGSEA. CDR3 DNA sequence: TGCAGCGTTGAAGATGGCGGGGCCGCCGAAGCTTTCTTT. It codes for CSVEDGGAAEAFF. The full variable domain, its missing parts supplied by reference TRBV29-1 and TRBJ1-1, is SAVISQKPSRDICQRGTSLTIQCQVDSQVTMMFWYRQQPGQSLTLIATANQGSEATYESGFVIDKFPISRPNLTFSTLTVSNMSPEDSSIYLCSVEDGGAAEAFFGQGTRLTVV.

The chain combines TRBV10-2 with TRBJ2-1, with 14 bases identical to TRBD2. The CDR3 extends over 16 amino acids. The V segment lost 5 bases and the J segment 9 bases; nucleotides outside the gene matches: 9. CDR1 and CDR2 (germline): WSHSY, SAAADI. The CDR3 DNA reads as TGCGCCAGCAGTAGTCCGGGACTAGCGGGGGTTAGTGAGCAGTTCTTC. Translating it yields CASSSPGLAGVSEQFF.

This clone was counted between two and nine times. The chain has TRBV10-3 and TRBJ2-1, with 10 nucleotides matching TRBD2. Per germline, CDR1 ENHRY and CDR2 SYGVKD. This CDR3 comprises 13 residues. Trimming took 10 bases from V and 8 from J; bases not matched to a gene: 8. The CDR3 sequence: CASTGTSEHEQFF. The CDR3 DNA follows: TGTGCCAGCACCGGGACTAGCGAACATGAGCAGTTCTTC.

The gene calls are TRBV3-1 (or the pseudogene TRBV3-2) and TRBJ2-7, with 7 nucleotides matching TRBD2. The germline gives CDR1 LGHDT, CDR2 YNNKEL (reference sequence). The CDR3 covers 15 residues. V lost 1 base to trimming and J lost 0 bases; unmatched junction nucleotides: 3. As DNA, the CDR3 is TGTGCCAGCAGCCAAGGACTAGCCAGCTCCTACGAGCAGTACTTC. Translating gives CASSQGLASSYEQYF.